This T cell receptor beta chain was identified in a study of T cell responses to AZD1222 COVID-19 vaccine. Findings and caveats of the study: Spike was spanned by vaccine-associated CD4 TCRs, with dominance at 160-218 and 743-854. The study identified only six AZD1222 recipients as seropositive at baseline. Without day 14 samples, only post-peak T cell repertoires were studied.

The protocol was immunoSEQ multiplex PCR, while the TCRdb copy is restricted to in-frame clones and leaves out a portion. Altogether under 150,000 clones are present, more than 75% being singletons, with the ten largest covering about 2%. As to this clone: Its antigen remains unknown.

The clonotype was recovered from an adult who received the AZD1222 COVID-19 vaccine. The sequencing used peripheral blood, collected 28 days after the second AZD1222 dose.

CDR3 bases: TGTGCCAGCAGCGTTTTAGAAGGGCCCTCAGGCTCCTACGAGCAGTACTTC. This translates into CASSVLEGPSGSYEQYF. This sequence joins TRBV9 and TRBJ2-7; D not resolved. The CDR3 length is 17 residues. V lost 2 bases, J lost 0 bases, and 18 bases lay in between. CDR1 and CDR2 (germline): SGDLS, YYNGEE.